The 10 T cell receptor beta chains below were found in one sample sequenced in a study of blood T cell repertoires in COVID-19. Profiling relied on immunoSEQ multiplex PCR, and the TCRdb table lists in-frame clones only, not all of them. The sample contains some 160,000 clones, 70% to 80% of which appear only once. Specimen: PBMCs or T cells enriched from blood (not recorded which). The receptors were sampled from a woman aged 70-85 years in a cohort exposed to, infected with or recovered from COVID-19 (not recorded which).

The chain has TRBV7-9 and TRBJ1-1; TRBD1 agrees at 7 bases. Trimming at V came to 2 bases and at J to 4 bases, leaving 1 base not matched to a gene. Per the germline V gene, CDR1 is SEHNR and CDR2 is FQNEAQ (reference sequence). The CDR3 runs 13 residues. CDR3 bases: TGTGCCAGCAGCTTATCAGGGGGCACTGAAGCTTTCTTT. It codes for CASSLSGGTEAFF.

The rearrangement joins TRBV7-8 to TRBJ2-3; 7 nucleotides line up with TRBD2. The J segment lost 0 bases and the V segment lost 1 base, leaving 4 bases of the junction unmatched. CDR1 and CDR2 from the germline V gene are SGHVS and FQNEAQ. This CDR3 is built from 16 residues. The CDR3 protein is CASSLGNSGSTDTQYF. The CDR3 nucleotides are TGTGCCAGCAGCTTAGGAAATAGCGGGAGCACAGATACGCAGTATTTT.

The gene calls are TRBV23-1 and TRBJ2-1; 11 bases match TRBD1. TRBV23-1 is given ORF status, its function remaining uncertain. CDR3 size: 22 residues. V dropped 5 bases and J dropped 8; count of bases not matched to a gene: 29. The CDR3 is CASSSCRTGGARRVTRTYEQFF. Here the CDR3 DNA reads TGCGCCAGCAGTTCTTGTCGGACAGGGGGCGCAAGGCGGGTGACGCGAACTTATGAGCAGTTCTTC.

The CDR3: CASSQTGGGEKLFF. Written as DNA, the CDR3 is TGTGCCAGCTCCCAGACAGGGGGTGGTGAAAAACTGTTTTTT. The rearrangement links TRBV18 to TRBJ1-4; 9 bases agree with TRBD1. The CDR3 covers 14 residues. Germline V gene data show CDR1 as KGHSH and CDR2 as LQKENI. After removal of 6 bases from V and 7 bases from J, the junction contained 6 bases not matched to a gene.

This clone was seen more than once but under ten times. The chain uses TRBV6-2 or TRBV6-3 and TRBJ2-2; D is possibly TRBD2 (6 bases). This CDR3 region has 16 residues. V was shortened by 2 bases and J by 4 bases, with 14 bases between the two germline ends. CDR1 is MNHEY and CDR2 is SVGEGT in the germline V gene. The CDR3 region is CASSYRGGFGTGELFF. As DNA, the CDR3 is TGTGCCAGCAGTTACCGGGGAGGTTTTGGCACCGGGGAGCTGTTTTTT.

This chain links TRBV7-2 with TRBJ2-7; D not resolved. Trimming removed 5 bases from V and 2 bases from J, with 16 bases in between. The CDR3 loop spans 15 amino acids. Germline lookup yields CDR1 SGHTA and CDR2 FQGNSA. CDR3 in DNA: TGTGCCAGCAGCCCTTCCCCTCTCAGCGCCTACGAGCAGTACTTC. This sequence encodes CASSPSPLSAYEQYF.

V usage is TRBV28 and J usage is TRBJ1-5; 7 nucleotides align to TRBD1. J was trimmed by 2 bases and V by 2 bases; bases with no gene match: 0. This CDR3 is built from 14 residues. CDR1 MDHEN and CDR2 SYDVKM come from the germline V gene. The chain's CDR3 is CASSLGTGNQPQHF. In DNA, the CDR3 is TGTGCCAGCAGTTTAGGGACAGGCAATCAGCCCCAGCATTTT.

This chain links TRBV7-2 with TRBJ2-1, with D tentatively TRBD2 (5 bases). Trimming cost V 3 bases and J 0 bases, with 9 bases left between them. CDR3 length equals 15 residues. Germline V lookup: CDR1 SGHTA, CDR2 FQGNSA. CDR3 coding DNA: TGTGCCAGCAGCTTGGATCGGGGCTCCTACAATGAGCAGTTCTTC. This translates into CASSLDRGSYNEQFF.

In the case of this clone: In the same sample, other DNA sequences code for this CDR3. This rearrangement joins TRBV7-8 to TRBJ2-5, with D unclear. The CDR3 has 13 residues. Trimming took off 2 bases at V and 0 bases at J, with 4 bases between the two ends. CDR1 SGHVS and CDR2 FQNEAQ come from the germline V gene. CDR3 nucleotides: TGTGCCAGCAGCTTATCCGACCAAGAGACCCAGTACTTC. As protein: CASSLSDQETQYF.

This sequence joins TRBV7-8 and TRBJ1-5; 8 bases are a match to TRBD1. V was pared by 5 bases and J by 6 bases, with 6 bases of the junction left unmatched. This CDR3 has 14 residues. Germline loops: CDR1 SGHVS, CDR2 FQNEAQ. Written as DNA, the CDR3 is TGTGCCAGCAGCCTTGGGACAGGTTCTCAGCCCCAGCATTTT. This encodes CASSLGTGSQPQHF.